This T cell receptor beta chain was recovered during a study of cytomegalovirus exposure and HLA in healthy donors. Across the whole study: Of 398 genotyped donors, roughly 86% clustered with self-reported Caucasian donors. Study-wide results and limits: Accounts indicate the classifier identified cytomegalovirus status with strong specificity and sensitivity.

Notes on this clone: Antigen specificity is unknown.

The PCR ran on 60 Vbeta and 13 Jbeta primers. Sequenced by immunoSEQ multiplex PCR; TCRdb stores in-frame clones only, minus some. Among roughly 62,000 clones listed, 70% to 75% were seen once. The donors were healthy bone marrow donors. This receptor was taken from a woman aged 25 to 39 in good health and CMV-seronegative. The source material was PBMCs.

CDR3 nucleotides: TGTGCCAGCAGTATCGGGACTTATGGGAGGGATACGCAGTATTTT. Its translation: CASSIGTYGRDTQYF. The chain couples TRBV28 to TRBJ2-3; D perhaps matches TRBD2 (6 bases). Trimming pared 5 bases from V and 6 bases from J, leaving 18 bases between. CDR1 and CDR2 from the germline V gene are MDHEN and SYDVKM. This CDR3 spans 15 amino acids.